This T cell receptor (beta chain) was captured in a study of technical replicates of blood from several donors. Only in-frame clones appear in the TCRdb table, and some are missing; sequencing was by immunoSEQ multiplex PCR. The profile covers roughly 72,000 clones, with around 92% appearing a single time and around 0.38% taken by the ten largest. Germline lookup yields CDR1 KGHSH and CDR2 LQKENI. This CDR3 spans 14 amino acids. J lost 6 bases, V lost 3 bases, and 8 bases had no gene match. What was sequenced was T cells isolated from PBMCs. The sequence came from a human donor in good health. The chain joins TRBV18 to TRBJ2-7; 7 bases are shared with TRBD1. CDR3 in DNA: TGTGCCAGCTCACCGACAGGGCCCCCTTCCGAGCAGTACTTC. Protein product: CASSPTGPPSEQYF.